These T cell receptor beta chains were read from a single sample in a study of T-cell reconstitution after alpha-beta-depleted transplantation in children. MiXCR was run by TCRdb on the PCR reads, yielding one entry per CDR3 protein. The data show approximately 80,000 distinct CDR3 sequences, roughly 15% seen once. Specimen: PBMCs, mostly from graft donor cells, collected 180 days after TCRalphabeta/CD19-depleted stem cell transplant. Source of these receptors: a male patient between 2 and 10 years old who had a stem cell transplant for acute lymphoblastic leukemia, so the T cells may come from the graft donor. Both conserved end residues are part of each CDR3. A D gene is named only where the DNA matches it firmly. Not every row has a clone size; where given, it reads once, few, many or a size class.

v_call	d_call	clone_size	j_call	cdr3_aa	cdr3_nt
TRBV25-1	NA	few	TRBJ2-6	CASSENRGANVLTF	TGTGCCAGCAGTGAAAACCGGGGGGCCAACGTCCTGACTTTC
TRBV7-6	NA	many	TRBJ2-5	CASSLALMIGTQYF	TGTGCCAGCAGCTTAGCGCTAATGATAGGGACCCAGTACTTC
TRBV9	NA	NA	TRBJ2-3	CASSVLANQDTQYF	TGTGCCAGCAGCGTACTAGCGAATCAGGATACGCAGTATTTT
TRBV20-1	NA	few	TRBJ1-5	CSAGRGAYSNQPQHF	TGCAGTGCTGGGCGGGGGGCCTATAGCAATCAGCCCCAGCATTTT
TRBV4-1	TRBD1	few	TRBJ1-2	CASSLLVRQGSYTF	TGCGCCAGCAGCCTCCTTGTCAGACAGGGAAGCTACACCTTC
TRBV6-5	NA	NA	TRBJ1-5	CASSYSTTANQPQHF	TGTGCCAGCAGTTACTCCACGACAGCTAATCAGCCCCAGCATTTT
TRBV20-1	NA	few	TRBJ2-3	CSARGGRGDTQYF	TGCAGTGCTAGGGGGGGGCGGGGGGATACGCAGTATTTT
TRBV20-1	TRBD2	NA	TRBJ2-3	CSARDSARLAGGQGDTQYF	TGCAGTGCTAGAGATTCCGCGCGACTAGCGGGAGGACAAGGAGATACGCAGTATTTT
TRBV7-9	TRBD2	few	TRBJ2-7	CASSSPPRRAGPYEQYF	TGTGCCAGCAGTTCCCCCCCTAGGCGAGCGGGACCCTACGAGCAGTACTTC
TRBV6-5	NA	NA	TRBJ2-1	CASCFGRRNEQFF	TGTGCCAGCTGTTTCGGACGCCGCAATGAGCAGTTCTTC
TRBV7-2	NA	NA	TRBJ2-7	CASSLVARSPYEQYF	TGTGCCAGCAGCTTAGTGGCCAGATCGCCCTACGAGCAGTACTTC
TRBV5-6	NA	NA	TRBJ2-5	CASSNGRGETQYF	TGTGCCAGCAGCAATGGCCGGGGAGAGACCCAGTACTTC
TRBV27	NA	NA	TRBJ2-2	CASSQTGWDTGELFF	TGTGCCAGTTCGCAGACGGGGTGGGACACCGGGGAGCTGTTTTTT
TRBV28	NA	NA	TRBJ2-7	CASSLIRDLRPPNYEQYF	TGTGCCAGCAGTTTAATAAGGGACCTAAGGCCCCCTAACTACGAGCAGTACTTC
TRBV7-2	NA	few	TRBJ2-3	CASSPRADTQYF	TGTGCCAGCAGCCCTAGGGCAGATACGCAGTATTTT
TRBV7-3	NA	NA	TRBJ2-1	CASSLTGGNGAGEQFF	TGTGCCAGCAGCTTAACCGGGGGAAACGGAGCGGGTGAGCAGTTCTTC
TRBV10-3	NA	few	TRBJ2-1	CAISQRGLDEQFF	TGTGCCATCAGTCAGAGAGGGTTGGATGAGCAGTTCTTC
TRBV20-1	TRBD2	few	TRBJ2-1	CSARLAGGREQFF	TGCAGTGCTAGACTAGCGGGGGGGCGTGAGCAGTTCTTC
TRBV4-2	NA	many	TRBJ2-3	CASSQGFTDTDTQYF	TGTGCCAGCAGCCAAGGCTTTACCGACACAGATACGCAGTATTTT
TRBV24-1	NA	NA	TRBJ2-1	CATSDSGIYNEQFF	TGTGCCACCAGTGACTCAGGAATCTACAATGAGCAGTTCTTC
TRBV12-3/TRBV12-4	NA	few	TRBJ1-3	CASSLNSGNTIYF	TGTGCCAGCAGCCTTAACTCTGGAAACACCATATATTTT
TRBV7-8	NA	NA	TRBJ1-1	CASSPWTDMNTEAFF	TGTGCCAGCAGCCCTTGGACAGACATGAACACTGAAGCTTTCTTT
TRBV7-2	NA	NA	TRBJ2-3	CASSYELFNTQYF	TGTGCCAGCAGCTACGAGCTATTCAATACGCAGTATTTT
TRBV29-1	TRBD2	few	TRBJ2-7	CSVPREGAYEQYF	TGCAGCGTTCCTAGGGAGGGCGCCTACGAGCAGTACTTC
TRBV12-3/TRBV12-4	NA	few	TRBJ2-7	CASSPGTEQYF	TGTGCCAGCAGTCCAGGGACCGAGCAGTACTTC
TRBV12-3/TRBV12-4	NA	few	TRBJ1-1	CASSRGVIREAFF	TGTGCCAGCAGCCGCGGGGTGATTAGAGAAGCTTTCTTT
TRBV12-3/TRBV12-4	NA	NA	TRBJ2-3	CASSASFGSTDTQYF	TGTGCCAGCAGTGCGAGTTTCGGGAGCACAGATACGCAGTATTTT
TRBV18	TRBD2	NA	TRBJ2-5	CASSPPQAGTSGQETQYF	TGTGCCAGCTCACCACCGCAAGCTGGGACTAGCGGCCAAGAGACCCAGTACTTC
TRBV28	NA	NA	TRBJ2-7	CASSTGYEQYF	TGTGCCAGCAGCACAGGGTACGAGCAGTACTTC
TRBV6-5	TRBD2	NA	TRBJ2-2	CASSSGLATNTGELFF	TGTGCCAGCAGTTCCGGACTAGCGACCAACACCGGGGAGCTGTTTTTT
TRBV7-9	NA	few	TRBJ2-5	CASSTGLIQETQYF	TGTGCCAGCAGCACCGGACTGATTCAAGAGACCCAGTACTTC